These T cell receptor beta chains were read from a single sample in a study of human T cells and chemical hapten exposure. In TCRdb, the RACE reads were re-called with MiXCR into one record per CDR3 protein. The profile shows about 77,000 distinct CDR3 sequences, around 9.4% of them singletons. What was sequenced was whole blood. These receptors all come from a female donor in good health. Some clones in this sample may be carry-over from other donors' samples. Both conserved end residues are part of each CDR3. D genes are given only for firm matches. A clone size is listed for some rows: how often the clone was seen (once, few, many), or a class if it is expanded.

DNA,CDR3,V,size,J,D
TGTGCCAGCAGTCAACACGTCAACCAAGAGACCCAGTACTTC,CASSQHVNQETQYF,TRBV7-3,many,TRBJ2-5,NA
TGTGCCAGCAGTAGACAGTCTTTGGGTGAAAAACTGTTTTTT,CASSRQSLGEKLFF,TRBV2,many,TRBJ1-4,NA
TGTGCCAGCAGTCCACAGGGGGGAGGAGAGACCCAGTACTTC,CASSPQGGGETQYF,TRBV7-9,many,TRBJ2-5,TRBD1
TGTGCCAGCAGTGGGCAGATACTCAATCAGCCCCAGCATTTT,CASSGQILNQPQHF,TRBV2,few,TRBJ1-5,NA
TGTGCCAGCAGTTTCTTCCCCACTAGACAGAGGACTGAAGCTTTCTTT,CASSFFPTRQRTEAFF,TRBV27,NA,TRBJ1-1,NA
TGTGCCAGCAGTCCCGGGACGGATTGCTCTGGGGCCAACGTCCTGACTTTC,CASSPGTDCSGANVLTF,TRBV28,once,TRBJ2-6,NA
TGCAGCGTTGGGAGCAATCAGCCCCAGCATTTT,CSVGSNQPQHF,TRBV29-1,many,TRBJ1-5,NA
TGCAGTGCTAGAGATTGGTCAGCTAGCCGGTTCTACAATGAGCAGTTCTTC,CSARDWSASRFYNEQFF,TRBV20-1,NA,TRBJ2-1,NA
TGTGCCAGCAGCTTAAGGGACGGACCCTACGAGCAGTACTTC,CASSLRDGPYEQYF,TRBV7-2,many,TRBJ2-7,NA
TGTGCCAGCAGCCCCGGACAGAACACTGAAGCTTTCTTT,CASSPGQNTEAFF,TRBV6-6,many,TRBJ1-1,NA
TGTGCCAGCAGTTACATCGGGGTACAGTACTTC,CASSYIGVQYF,TRBV6-5,many,TRBJ2-7,NA
TGTGCCCCCACTCCGGGGGCAGGGACGGTCACTGAAGCTTTCTTT,CAPTPGAGTVTEAFF,TRBV12-3/TRBV12-4,NA,TRBJ1-1,NA
TGCAGTGCTGTAAAACAGGTCACAGATACGCAGTATTTT,CSAVKQVTDTQYF,TRBV20-1,many,TRBJ2-3,NA
TGTGCCAGCAGCTTAGCGGGACACCGTGACTACGAGCAGTACTTC,CASSLAGHRDYEQYF,TRBV11-3,many,TRBJ2-7,NA
TGTGCCAGCAGTTTGGGCAGGGGAAATGAAAAACTGTTTTTT,CASSLGRGNEKLFF,TRBV12-3/TRBV12-4,many,TRBJ1-4,NA
TGTGCCAGCAGTTCCCCCCAAAGAGTCGGCTACACCTTC,CASSSPQRVGYTF,TRBV6-5,few,TRBJ1-2,NA
TGCAGCGTCGCCCCGCGCGGGGAAGGGGCAAACTATGGCTACACCTTC,CSVAPRGEGANYGYTF,TRBV29-1,many,TRBJ1-2,NA
TGCAGTGCTAGACGTCCCGGGGTAGCCAAAAACATTCAGTACTTC,CSARRPGVAKNIQYF,TRBV20-1,NA,TRBJ2-4,NA
TGTGCCAGCAACCCGGGGGGGGGGATCTTCTACCAAGAGACCCAGTACTTC,CASNPGGGIFYQETQYF,TRBV12-3/TRBV12-4,many,TRBJ2-5,TRBD2
TGCGCCAGCAGCCAAGCCCGCGGGATTCGGTCCCTTAACTATGGCTACACCTTC,CASSQARGIRSLNYGYTF,TRBV4-1,few,TRBJ1-2,NA
TGCAGTGCTAGTGGACATGTTTTAAGCAATCAGCCCCAGCATTTT,CSASGHVLSNQPQHF,TRBV20-1,NA,TRBJ1-5,NA
TGCAGCGTTGATGGACAGGGGGCTGGAAACACCATATATTTT,CSVDGQGAGNTIYF,TRBV29-1,many,TRBJ1-3,TRBD1
TGTGCCAGCAGCTTACGGGGGCTAAGTGGCAATCAGCCCCAGCATTTT,CASSLRGLSGNQPQHF,TRBV13,NA,TRBJ1-5,NA
TGTGCCAGCAGCTTAAGCGACATGACAGATACGCAGTATTTT,CASSLSDMTDTQYF,TRBV7-2,NA,TRBJ2-3,NA
TGTGCCAGCAGTCTATCCAGGGCTAATGAAAAACTGTTTTTT,CASSLSRANEKLFF,TRBV2,NA,TRBJ1-4,NA
TGCAGTGCTAGAGAGGGCAGGGACAGTTACGAGCAGTACTTC,CSAREGRDSYEQYF,TRBV20-1,few,TRBJ2-7,TRBD1
TGCGCCAGCAGCCACACTACGGCTAGCACAGATACGCAGTATTTT,CASSHTTASTDTQYF,TRBV4-3,many,TRBJ2-3,NA
TGTGCCAGCAGCCGTAGGGGCGCCGACGTCGCAGATACGCAGTATTTT,CASSRRGADVADTQYF,TRBV6-5,NA,TRBJ2-3,NA
TGTGCCAGTAGTATAGTCGCACCGGGGGGCGTGGACAAAAACATTCAGTACTTC,CASSIVAPGGVDKNIQYF,TRBV19,few,TRBJ2-4,NA
TGTGCCATCAGTGAGTCTGGGGGGTGTATCACTGAAGCTTTCTTT,CAISESGGCITEAFF,TRBV10-3,NA,TRBJ1-1,NA
TGCGCCAGCAGCTTGTTAGAGAGCACAGATACGCAGTATTTT,CASSLLESTDTQYF,TRBV5-1,NA,TRBJ2-3,NA
TGTGCCAGCAGTTTGAGGGCGGGATCCTTGAACACTGAAGCTTTCTTT,CASSLRAGSLNTEAFF,TRBV6-6,NA,TRBJ1-1,NA
TGCGCCAGCAGCCAAAGTTCGATAACCTACGAGCAGTACTTC,CASSQSSITYEQYF,TRBV5-1,NA,TRBJ2-7,NA
TGTGCCAGCAGGACATGGGGGATTAGCAATCAGCCCCAGCATTTT,CASRTWGISNQPQHF,TRBV5-6,many,TRBJ1-5,NA
TGTGCCAGCAGTTCCGCTAGCGGGGGGGCCCTTTTATACAATGAGCAGTTCTTC,CASSSASGGALLYNEQFF,TRBV27,NA,TRBJ2-1,TRBD2
TGTGCCAGCAGCCAAGGGGCGCCCTACGAGCAGTACTTC,CASSQGAPYEQYF,TRBV4-2,few,TRBJ2-7,NA
TGCAGTGCTAACCCTAGCTCTAACTACAATGAGCAGTTCTTC,CSANPSSNYNEQFF,TRBV20-1,NA,TRBJ2-1,NA